Included here is one T cell receptor (beta chain) sequence, with context. Antigen specificity is unknown. Trimming cost V 8 bases and J 7 bases, with 23 bases left between them. Per the germline V gene, CDR1 is MNHEY and CDR2 is SMNVEV (reference sequence). The CDR3 has 15 amino acids. This specimen comes from a study of cytomegalovirus exposure and HLA in healthy donors. The study's findings and limits: Most TCR beta V segments were productive about 90% or about 30% of the time in an earlier analysis.

Primers: 60 Vbeta forward and 13 Jbeta reverse. Data came from immunoSEQ multiplex PCR; TCRdb stores just in-frame clones and leaves some out. The data contain around 95,000 clones, roughly 80% of them seen just once; the ten biggest clones take up about 3.7%. This TCR was recovered from a man aged 30-40 years in good health and CMV-seropositive. The chain links TRBV27 to TRBJ1-1; D is possibly TRBD1 (5 bases). Sample: PBMCs. The CDR3 reads CASARGGPIPFEAFF. The CDR3 DNA reads TGTGCCAGCGCAAGGGGAGGTCCGATTCCGTTTGAAGCTTTCTTT.